Presented here are 20 T cell receptor beta chains from one specimen sequenced in a study of CD8+ T cells in alopecia areata. Treatment noted: oral pan-JAK inhibitor, 5-10 mg twice daily. Reverse transcribed after extraction, RNA yielded cDNA as the sequencing template. Using immunoSEQ multiplex PCR, the repertoire was profiled, and TCRdb retains in-frame clones only, with some absent. The profile shows about 200,000 clones, 64% of them singletons. The sequenced sample was CD4+ T cells sorted from blood, obtained at week 4, from a patient treated with tofacitinib. These receptor sequences come from a human donor with alopecia areata.

The chain uses TRBV5-1 and TRBJ2-1; 7 nucleotides line up with TRBD1. Germline-derived CDR1 and CDR2 are SGHRS and YFSETQ. The CDR3 extends over 14 amino acids. Trimming took 4 bases from V and 8 from J; bases not matched to a gene: 9. The CDR3 bases are TGCGCCAGCAGCCTGAGGGGACAGTTAGATGAGCAGTTCTTC. It is translated as CASSLRGQLDEQFF.

The V and J genes are TRBV19 and TRBJ1-3; D is unresolved. The CDR3 is made up of 14 amino acids. The germline V gene encodes CDR1 LNHDA and CDR2 SQIVND (reference sequence). V lost 2 bases, J lost 0 bases, and 5 bases lay in between. For the CDR3, the DNA is TGTGCCAGTAGTATAAGTGTCTCTGGAAACACCATATATTTT. Protein: CASSISVSGNTIYF.

This clone has a handful of counts. V and J are TRBV7-9 and TRBJ1-2; D may be TRBD1 (5 bases). V lost 5 bases and J 5 bases, leaving 18 bases between the germline ends. Germline CDR1 and CDR2: SEHNR and FQNEAQ (reference sequence). The CDR3 is 15 residues long. CDR3: CASSPQGGPWYGYTF. Here the CDR3 DNA reads TGTGCCAGCAGCCCCCAGGGAGGGCCTTGGTATGGCTACACCTTC.

This chain uses TRBV5-1 with TRBJ1-1, with D perhaps matching TRBD1 (6 bases). This CDR3 region has 17 residues. The ends were cut back, 0 bases at V and 0 bases at J, with 15 bases in the middle. Germline V gene sequence: CDR1 SGHRS, CDR2 YFSETQ. The chain's CDR3 is CASSLARGGNMNTEAFF. CDR3 sequence (DNA): TGCGCCAGCAGCTTGGCCAGAGGGGGTAACATGAACACTGAAGCTTTCTTT.

This clone has more than one count but fewer than ten. The V gene is TRBV29-1, the J gene TRBJ1-1; TRBD1 matches at 7 bases. This CDR3 has 13 amino acids. Germline V gene sequence: CDR1 SQVTM, CDR2 ANQGSEA. Trimming at V came to 3 bases and at J to 7 bases, leaving 8 bases not matched to a gene. This CDR3 reads CSVDSSGGDEAFF. DNA for the CDR3: TGCAGCGTTGATTCGTCAGGGGGAGATGAAGCTTTCTTT.

V is TRBV9 and J is TRBJ1-6; D gene ambiguous. V lost 0 bases and J lost 4, with 5 bases in between. This CDR3 spans 14 amino acids. Germline loops: CDR1 SGDLS, CDR2 YYNGEE. The CDR3, as DNA: TGTGCCAGCAGCGTAGAGGGTTATAATTCACCCCTCCACTTT. Translation gives CASSVEGYNSPLHF.

The chain is built from TRBV27 and TRBJ1-2, with D perhaps matching TRBD1 (6 bases). Germline loops: CDR1 MNHEY, CDR2 SMNVEV (reference sequence). The V end was cut by 4 bases, the J end by 6 bases, with 15 bases between. The CDR3 loop spans 14 amino acids. Here the CDR3 DNA reads TGTGCCAGCAGTTCCCAGGTTACAGGGAATGGCTACACCTTC. Translated: CASSSQVTGNGYTF.

V usage is TRBV10-3 and J usage is TRBJ2-7; 9 nucleotides line up with TRBD2. V was pared by 6 bases and J by 4 bases, with 7 bases of the junction left unmatched. There are 14 residues in the CDR3. Looked up from germline, CDR1 is ENHRY and CDR2 is SYGVKD. The CDR3 spells CAIRDSGGGYEQYF. Here the CDR3 DNA reads TGTGCCATCAGGGATAGCGGGGGCGGATACGAGCAGTACTTC.

DNA for the CDR3: TGTGCCAGCAGCCGGCATGGGGCGAGCTCCTACGAGCAGTACTTC. Protein: CASSRHGASSYEQYF. J is TRBJ2-7 and V is TRBV7-2, with TRBD1 as a possible D gene (5 bases). Germline V lookup: CDR1 SGHTA, CDR2 FQGNSA. Trimming pared 5 bases from V and 0 bases from J, leaving 14 bases between. This CDR3 has 15 residues.

Notes on this clone: The junction and the germline gene differ at one end; a read error may be behind it. Other DNA sequences within the sample encode an identical CDR3. V usage is TRBV7-7 and J usage is TRBJ2-5, with D perhaps matching TRBD2 (6 bases). CDR3 size: 14 residues. Germline V gene sequence: CDR1 SSHAT, CDR2 FNYEAQ (reference sequence). The CDR3 sequence is CASSPGTVGETQYF. The DNA for the CDR3 is TGTGCTAGCAGCCCGGGGACTGTGGGAGAGACCCAGTACTTC.

The CDR3 here is CATQDTPNSPLHF. The CDR3 DNA is TGTGCGACACAGGATACACCTAATTCACCCCTCCACTTT. The chain carries TRBV25-1 and TRBJ1-6; weak D call: TRBD1 (5 bases). Germline V gives CDR1 MGHDK, CDR2 SYGVNS. This CDR3 has 13 residues.

Regarding this clone: The sample has other DNA sequences that encode this CDR3 too. The chain joins TRBV7-2 to TRBJ2-1; D unclear. Germline lookup yields CDR1 SGHTA and CDR2 FQGNSA. The CDR3 length is 12 residues. Trimming removed 5 bases at V and 9 bases at J, with 11 bases between. The CDR3 DNA reads as TGTGCCAGCAGCCTTAGGGTGGGTGAGCAGTTCTTC. Its translation is CASSLRVGEQFF.

J is TRBJ2-5 and V is TRBV5-1; D possibly uses TRBD1 or TRBD2 (5 bases each). The CDR3 is 15 residues long. With 4 bases removed from V and 4 bases from J, the gap between germline ends came to 17 bases. Germline V gene lookup returns CDR1 SGHRS and CDR2 YFSETQ. The CDR3 DNA sequence: TGCGCCAGCAGCGCGTTACCGGGACGAAGAGAGACCCAGTACTTC. Its translation is CASSALPGRRETQYF. Full variable domain (remainder filled in from reference TRBV5-1 and TRBJ2-5): KAGVTQTPRYLIKTRGQQVTLSCSPISGHRSVSWYQQTPGQGLQFLFEYFSETQRNKGNFPGRFSGRQFSNSRSEMNVSTLELGDSALYLCASSALPGRRETQYFGPGTRLLVL.

V is TRBV4-3 and J is TRBJ2-7, with 10 bases identical to TRBD2. Looked up from germline, CDR1 is LGHNA and CDR2 is YSLEER. The ends lost 3 bases at V and 3 bases at J; junction bases unmatched: 17. The CDR3 is made up of 19 amino acids. CDR3 residues: CASSHLASGGARNHYEQYF. In DNA form, the CDR3 reads TGCGCCAGCAGCCACCTCGCAAGCGGGGGGGCCCGAAACCACTACGAGCAGTACTTC.

V gene TRBV29-1 combines with J gene TRBJ2-7; possible D gene TRBD1, 6 bases. Germline CDR1 is SQVTM and CDR2 is ANQGSEA. The CDR3 runs to 13 residues. Trimming cost V 3 bases and J 1 base, with 10 bases left between them. This CDR3 is CSVEGDTSYEQYF. CDR3 DNA sequence: TGCAGCGTTGAGGGGGACACGTCCTACGAGCAGTACTTC.

This sequence joins TRBV11-3 and TRBJ1-2; D is unclear. The V and J ends lost 5 bases and 8 bases respectively, with 15 bases between them. The CDR3 length is 13 residues. Germline V gene lookup returns CDR1 SGHNT and CDR2 YENEEA. In nucleotides, the CDR3 is TGTGCCAGCAGCAGAGACCCCGGAGTAGGCTACACCTTC. This gives the protein CASSRDPGVGYTF.

This clone appeared a few times. This chain uses TRBV29-1 with TRBJ2-5; D ambiguous. This CDR3 is 11 amino acids long. V lost 3 bases and J lost 4, with 6 bases in between. In germline, CDR1 is SQVTM, CDR2 ANQGSEA. CDR3 DNA: TGCAGCGTTGAGCCCGGAGAGACCCAGTACTTC. Protein sequence: CSVEPGETQYF. Together with reference TRBV29-1 and TRBJ2-5, the CDR3 gives the full variable domain: SAVISQKPSRDICQRGTSLTIQCQVDSQVTMMFWYRQQPGQSLTLIATANQGSEATYESGFVIDKFPISRPNLTFSTLTVSNMSPEDSSIYLCSVEPGETQYFGPGTRLLVL.

This chain connects TRBV2 to TRBJ2-2; D may be TRBD1 or TRBD2 (5 bases each). The V end was cut by 6 bases, the J end by 0 bases, with 11 bases between. The germline V gene has CDR1 SNHLY and CDR2 FYNNEI. The CDR3 length is 15 residues. This CDR3 reads CASRGDSANTGELFF. Here the CDR3 DNA reads TGTGCCAGCAGGGGAGACAGCGCGAACACCGGGGAGCTGTTTTTT.

This chain joins TRBV5-4 and TRBJ2-5, with TRBD2 matching over 8 bases. The CDR3 contains 14 residues. J was trimmed by 6 bases and V by 4 bases; bases with no gene match: 8. Looked up from germline, CDR1 is SGHNT and CDR2 is YYREEE (reference sequence). The DNA of the CDR3 is TGTGCCAGCAGCACCGCGGGGGGCCGCCAGACCCAGTACTTC. This sequence encodes CASSTAGGRQTQYF.

The genes are TRBV27 and TRBJ1-5; possible D gene TRBD1, 6 bases. Looked up from germline, CDR1 is MNHEY and CDR2 is SMNVEV (reference sequence). The V gene lost 0 bases and the J gene lost 4 bases, with 16 bases spanning the gap. The CDR3 sequence is 17 residues long. The DNA for the CDR3 is TGTGCCAGCAGTTTATCGGGGCTGGGGGGCGCAAATCAGCCCCAGCATTTT. Translation: CASSLSGLGGANQPQHF.